Listed here is a single T cell receptor beta chain. Its antigen is as yet unknown. This record belongs to a study of CD8 T cells in Susac syndrome. Patients with Susac syndrome fulfilled recently defined diagnostic criteria for definite or probable disease. When the RNA was reverse transcribed, random hexamers were used with an input of roughly 0.5 to 1 ug. Each CDR3 protein is one row after TCRdb ran MiXCR on the immunoSEQ multiplex PCR reads. Among 150,000 to 200,000 distinct CDR3 sequences, more than 85% were seen once, and the ten largest hold around 0.16%. Trimming pared 0 bases from V and 0 bases from J, leaving 6 bases between. This CDR3 is built from 14 residues. CDR1 is MDHEN and CDR2 is SYDVKM in the germline V gene. Study-level results: Susac-specific public clones were found in total CD8+ and CD8+ TEMRA repertoires, numbering around 16 and five, respectively.

Material for sequencing was CD8+ T cells from PBMCs. This chain links TRBV28 with TRBJ2-7, with D perhaps matching TRBD1 (6 bases). The sequence came from a human donor with Susac syndrome. The CDR3 nucleotides are TGTGCCAGCAGTTTATGGGACAGCTCCTACGAGCAGTACTTC. The encoded protein is CASSLWDSSYEQYF.